This TCR beta chain derives from a study of OX40 agonist ivuxolimab in advanced cancers. Study background: Three patients had partial responses: one hepatocellular carcinoma, two cutaneous melanoma.

Study-wide points: In the 0.1 to 3.0 mg/kg range, CD4+ and CD8+ blood T cells had expanded clonally by week 6. Compared with CD4+, CD8+ T cells on average had more expanded clones.

Sequencing used immunoSEQ multiplex PCR; TCRdb keeps in-frame clones, though not all of them. The profile covers 65,000 to 90,000 clones, with over 80% appearing a single time and around 9.9% taken by the ten largest. Germline lookup yields CDR1 PRHDT and CDR2 FYEKMQ (reference sequence). This CDR3 contains 13 residues. V lost 1 base, J lost 8 bases, and 8 bases lay in between. Concerning this clone itself: Its antigen is unknown.

Blood got drawn at baseline, again on cycle 4 day 1, and then on cycle 7 day 1. The sequencing here drew on CD4+ or CD8+ T cells sorted from blood, taken in a trial of the OX40 agonist ivuxolimab. This receptor was taken from an adult with an advanced solid tumor such as melanoma, head and neck, liver or kidney cancer. The chain links TRBV13 to TRBJ2-2; D gene uncertain. CDR3 sequence reads: CASSLVTGGELFF. Written as DNA, the CDR3 is TGTGCCAGCAGCTTAGTCACTGGTGGGGAGCTGTTTTTT.